The TCR beta chain described here comes from a study of T cell responses to AZD1222 COVID-19 vaccine. Whole-study findings and limits: No day 14 peak samples; only post-peak repertoires were characterized.

This CDR3 spans 15 amino acids. Germline assignment: CDR1 SGDLS and CDR2 YYNGEE. V gave up 3 bases and J gave up 0 bases, with 9 bases separating them. Of note for this clone: Its antigen is as yet unknown.

Using immunoSEQ multiplex PCR, the repertoire was profiled, and TCRdb retains in-frame clones only, with some absent. The data contain tens of thousands of clones, more than 75% of them singletons. The sequenced sample was peripheral blood, obtained on day 0 of AZD1222 vaccination. The chain couples TRBV9 to TRBJ1-4; D is unclear. The source is an adult in good health. CDR3 in DNA: TGTGCCAGCAGCGGCGGACTTGCAACTAATGAAAAACTGTTTTTT. Translation: CASSGGLATNEKLFF.